The entry that follows covers one TCR beta chain sequence. Other nucleotide sequences in the sample specify the same CDR3. Cohorts were assigned according to the clinical history that participants reported. Profiling relied on immunoSEQ multiplex PCR, and the TCRdb table lists in-frame clones only, not all of them. Here the sample spans 350,000 to 400,000 clones, 75% to 90% being singletons. This sample stems from a study of blood T cell repertoires in COVID-19. Study at large: Whether acute or convalescent, the COVID-19 samples came from the United States, Italy and Spain.

Trimming stripped 0 bases from V and 0 bases from J, with 7 bases between. Germline lookup yields CDR1 SGDLS and CDR2 YYNGEE. The CDR3 extends over 15 amino acids. Input material: PBMCs or T cells enriched from blood (not recorded which). The clonotype originates from a man aged 18 to 30 who had recovered from COVID-19. This chain connects TRBV9 to TRBJ2-1, with D possibly TRBD2 on 6 matching bases. CDR3 sequence (DNA): TGTGCCAGCAGCGTAGACGGGGGCTCCTACAATGAGCAGTTCTTC. It codes for CASSVDGGSYNEQFF.